The text below deals with one T cell receptor beta chain. Antigen specificity is unknown. Generated by immunoSEQ multiplex PCR, the TCRdb table keeps only in-frame clones and is missing some. The repertoire holds 120,000 or so clones, around 89% seen once, with about 7.1% in the top ten. Combined were second doses at about 4 or about 12 weeks. These data come from a study of T cell responses to AZD1222 COVID-19 vaccine. The CDR3 has 14 amino acids. The V and J ends lost 5 bases and 1 base respectively, with 13 bases between them. The germline gives CDR1 SQVTM, CDR2 ANQGSEA. General study results and limits: Most donors were white British and more were female, and clonal diversity was possibly underestimated. When two AZD1222 doses had been given, Spike-specific TCR breadth and depth rose. Unmutated variant regions are reportedly the target of nearly half of TCRs that are spike-specific.

The chain carries TRBV29-1 and TRBJ2-3, with D hard to call. This specimen was peripheral blood, taken 28 days after the second AZD1222 dose. The TCR comes from an adult who received the AZD1222 COVID-19 vaccine. The CDR3 region has the DNA TGCAGCGTTACCGACCAATGGGGCACAGATACGCAGTATTTT. This translates into CSVTDQWGTDTQYF.